These T cell receptor beta chains were read from a single sample in a study of shared clonotypes between healthy human individuals. Sequenced by immunoSEQ multiplex PCR; TCRdb stores in-frame clones only, minus some. The sample lists roughly 2,000,000 clones, roughly 93% occurring once. The material sequenced was naive CD8+ T cells from PBMCs. These receptors were collected from a man between 18 and 35 years old in good health. Some clones in this sample may be carry-over from other donors' samples. Both conserved end residues are part of each CDR3. The D gene is left open where the match is weak. The listing skips clone size in some rows; elsewhere it reads once, few, many or a size class.

d_call: -
v_call: TRBV10-3
j_call: TRBJ1-5
clone_size: -
cdr3_aa: CAISEVIAGEFDNQPQHF
cdr3_nt: TGTGCCATCAGTGAGGTTATAGCAGGGGAATTTGACAATCAGCCCCAGCATTTT

d_call: TRBD1
v_call: TRBV5-1
j_call: TRBJ1-2
clone_size: -
cdr3_aa: CASSLVGTGGDGYTF
cdr3_nt: TGCGCCAGCAGCTTGGTAGGGACAGGGGGCGATGGCTACACCTTC

d_call: TRBD2
v_call: TRBV4-3
j_call: TRBJ2-1
clone_size: -
cdr3_aa: CASSQDVVAGFNEQFF
cdr3_nt: TGCGCCAGCAGCCAAGATGTGGTAGCGGGTTTCAATGAGCAGTTCTTC

d_call: -
v_call: TRBV19
j_call: TRBJ1-5
clone_size: -
cdr3_aa: CASTTTHRDIGQPQHF
cdr3_nt: TGTGCCAGTACCACTACGCACCGGGACATAGGACAGCCCCAGCATTTT

d_call: TRBD2
v_call: TRBV2
j_call: TRBJ2-1
clone_size: -
cdr3_aa: CASSGDQSGRAYNEQFF
cdr3_nt: TGTGCCAGCAGTGGCGATCAGAGCGGGAGGGCCTACAATGAGCAGTTCTTC

d_call: -
v_call: TRBV4-1
j_call: TRBJ1-4
clone_size: -
cdr3_aa: CASSQDYIATNEKLFF
cdr3_nt: TGCGCCAGCAGCCAAGATTATATTGCAACTAATGAAAAACTGTTTTTT

d_call: -
v_call: TRBV13
j_call: TRBJ2-1
clone_size: -
cdr3_aa: CASSLLTGTYNEQFF
cdr3_nt: TGTGCCAGCAGCTTGCTGACAGGGACTTACAATGAGCAGTTCTTC

d_call: TRBD2
v_call: TRBV14
j_call: TRBJ2-7
clone_size: -
cdr3_aa: CASSQGRGTTAYEQYF
cdr3_nt: TGTGCCAGCAGCCAAGGGCGGGGGACCACCGCCTACGAGCAGTACTTC

d_call: -
v_call: TRBV15
j_call: TRBJ2-7
clone_size: -
cdr3_aa: CATSRRAGEVYEQYF
cdr3_nt: TGTGCCACCAGCAGGAGGGCAGGGGAAGTTTACGAGCAGTACTTC

d_call: -
v_call: TRBV11-2
j_call: TRBJ2-3
clone_size: -
cdr3_aa: CASSFGPGNTDTQYF
cdr3_nt: TGTGCCAGCAGCTTCGGTCCCGGAAACACAGATACGCAGTATTTT

d_call: -
v_call: TRBV29-1
j_call: TRBJ2-2
clone_size: -
cdr3_aa: CSVELGGRFANTGELFF
cdr3_nt: TGCAGCGTTGAATTGGGGGGGCGGTTCGCGAACACCGGGGAGCTGTTTTTT

d_call: -
v_call: TRBV7-2
j_call: TRBJ2-1
clone_size: -
cdr3_aa: CASSLVQGSYNEQFF
cdr3_nt: TGTGCCAGCAGCTTAGTACAGGGCTCCTACAATGAGCAGTTCTTC

d_call: -
v_call: TRBV11-2
j_call: TRBJ2-3
clone_size: -
cdr3_aa: CASGGQIAPLKDTQYF
cdr3_nt: TGTGCCAGCGGCGGACAGATTGCCCCCCTTAAGGATACGCAGTATTTT

d_call: -
v_call: TRBV29-1
j_call: TRBJ1-1
clone_size: -
cdr3_aa: CSVFLGGWTEAFF
cdr3_nt: TGCAGCGTTTTTCTTGGCGGTTGGACTGAAGCTTTCTTT

d_call: -
v_call: TRBV27
j_call: TRBJ1-2
clone_size: -
cdr3_aa: CASSLTGVGYTF
cdr3_nt: TGTGCCAGCAGTTTAACCGGGGTAGGCTACACCTTC

d_call: TRBD2
v_call: TRBV7-8
j_call: TRBJ2-1
clone_size: -
cdr3_aa: CASSLVYRMTSGNWDEQFF
cdr3_nt: TGTGCCAGCAGCTTAGTGTACCGAATGACTAGCGGTAATTGGGATGAGCAGTTCTTC

d_call: -
v_call: TRBV29-1
j_call: TRBJ1-2
clone_size: -
cdr3_aa: CSVPTGSTLYGYTF
cdr3_nt: TGCAGCGTTCCCACAGGGTCTACCCTCTATGGCTACACCTTC

d_call: -
v_call: TRBV11-2
j_call: TRBJ2-2
clone_size: -
cdr3_aa: CASSSRATGSTGELFF
cdr3_nt: TGTGCCAGCAGCTCAAGGGCAACAGGGTCCACCGGGGAGCTGTTTTTT

d_call: -
v_call: TRBV15
j_call: TRBJ1-5
clone_size: -
cdr3_aa: CATSRDFREKWWGNQPQHF
cdr3_nt: TGTGCCACCAGCAGAGATTTCAGGGAAAAGTGGTGGGGCAATCAGCCCCAGCATTTT

d_call: -
v_call: TRBV27
j_call: TRBJ1-1
clone_size: few
cdr3_aa: CASSLGQNTEAFF
cdr3_nt: TGTGCCAGCAGTTTGGGACAGAACACTGAAGCTTTCTTT

d_call: -
v_call: TRBV27
j_call: TRBJ2-1
clone_size: -
cdr3_aa: CASSSLGVITYNEQFF
cdr3_nt: TGTGCCAGCAGTTCCCTCGGGGTGATCACCTACAATGAGCAGTTCTTC

d_call: -
v_call: TRBV27
j_call: TRBJ1-3
clone_size: -
cdr3_aa: CASSSRTARHTIYF
cdr3_nt: TGTGCCAGCAGTTCCCGGACCGCACGGCACACCATATATTTT

d_call: TRBD2
v_call: TRBV27
j_call: TRBJ2-7
clone_size: once
cdr3_aa: CAIAPIAGAGPYEQYF
cdr3_nt: TGTGCCATCGCCCCCATAGCGGGGGCCGGACCCTACGAGCAGTACTTC

d_call: -
v_call: TRBV6-5
j_call: TRBJ1-5
clone_size: -
cdr3_aa: CASSYSRTGGQPQHF
cdr3_nt: TGTGCCAGCAGTTACTCAAGGACCGGCGGACAGCCCCAGCATTTT

d_call: -
v_call: TRBV4-1
j_call: TRBJ2-3
clone_size: -
cdr3_aa: CASSQAGTLGLPGGTDTQYF
cdr3_nt: TGCGCCAGCAGCCAAGCGGGGACTCTAGGGCTCCCCGGGGGTACAGATACGCAGTATTTT

d_call: -
v_call: TRBV6-5
j_call: TRBJ1-1
clone_size: -
cdr3_aa: CASSLGGGGTEAFF
cdr3_nt: TGTGCCAGCAGCCTCGGCGGGGGAGGCACTGAAGCTTTCTTT

d_call: TRBD1
v_call: TRBV14
j_call: TRBJ1-1
clone_size: -
cdr3_aa: CASSHGQGVTEAFF
cdr3_nt: TGTGCCAGCAGCCACGGACAGGGAGTTACTGAAGCTTTCTTT

d_call: -
v_call: TRBV7-8
j_call: TRBJ2-1
clone_size: -
cdr3_aa: CASSVQGSSYNEQFF
cdr3_nt: TGTGCCAGCAGCGTACAGGGCAGCTCCTACAATGAGCAGTTCTTC

d_call: TRBD1
v_call: TRBV5-8
j_call: TRBJ1-2
clone_size: -
cdr3_aa: CASSPLGGQLTSVGGYTF
cdr3_nt: TGTGCCAGCAGCCCCCTCGGGGGACAGCTAACTTCGGTGGGAGGCTACACCTTC

d_call: -
v_call: TRBV10-3
j_call: TRBJ2-1
clone_size: -
cdr3_aa: CAISESRGNEQFF
cdr3_nt: TGTGCCATCAGTGAGTCAAGAGGCAATGAGCAGTTCTTC

d_call: -
v_call: TRBV9
j_call: TRBJ2-2
clone_size: -
cdr3_aa: CASSVVRTPNTGELFF
cdr3_nt: TGTGCCAGCAGCGTAGTACGGACGCCCAACACCGGGGAGCTGTTTTTT

d_call: -
v_call: TRBV6-4
j_call: TRBJ2-1
clone_size: once
cdr3_aa: CASSDSWGDNEQFF
cdr3_nt: TGTGCCAGCAGTGACTCGTGGGGCGACAATGAGCAGTTCTTC